These 5 T cell receptor beta chains were sequenced from one sample in a study of a mutant IDH1 vaccine in newly diagnosed glioma. Their specific antigens are unknown. Time point given: week 11, during vaccination. The investigators gave 300 ug of mutant IDH1 20-mer peptide in each vaccine dose, together with topical imiquimod. The method was immunoSEQ multiplex PCR; TCRdb's version includes in-frame clones alone and lacks a portion of them. The repertoire consists of some 130,000 clones, with around four fifths occurring once and the leading ten covering 5.5%. This specimen was PBMCs, taken from a glioma patient whose treatment included an IDH1 peptide vaccine. All receptors come from a man in his forties with glioma.

This chain links TRBV7-2 with TRBJ2-5, with D unresolved. This CDR3 has 16 residues. Trimming shortened V by 6 bases and J by 1 base, and 18 bases separated the two germline ends. CDR1 and CDR2 (germline): SGHTA, FQGNSA. CDR3 nucleotides: TGTGCCAGCAGACATTCGGTGTCTGGCCGCCAAGAGACCCAGTACTTC. Translation: CASRHSVSGRQETQYF.

The chain combines TRBV21-1 with TRBJ2-5; the table's D call of TRBD1 was not tested on the DNA. TRBV21-1 is a pseudogene segment. The CDR3 spans 15 residues. The CDR3 nucleotides are TGTGCCAGCAGCACCCGGGACAGTGGACAAGAGACCCAGTACTTC. Encoded protein: CASSTRDSGQETQYF.

The chain uses TRBV19 and TRBJ1-1; maybe TRBD1 (6 bases). The CDR3 extends over 14 amino acids. CDR1 is LNHDA, CDR2 SQIVND, per germline (reference sequence). The CDR3 reads CASGIGDMNTEAFF. The CDR3 DNA follows: TGTGCTAGTGGGATCGGGGACATGAACACTGAAGCTTTCTTT.

V usage is TRBV4-2 and J usage is TRBJ2-3; weak D call: TRBD2 (7 bases). CDR1 and CDR2 (germline): LGHNA, YNFKEQ. The CDR3 is made up of 16 amino acids. V shed 7 bases and J shed 1 base, with 18 bases lying between them. CDR3 amino acids: CASTEGGSRGTDTQYF. CDR3 bases: TGTGCCAGCACCGAGGGGGGGAGTCGGGGCACAGATACGCAGTATTTT.

This chain joins TRBV29-1 and TRBJ2-7; 12 bases are shared with TRBD2. CDR1 is SQVTM and CDR2 is ANQGSEA in the germline V gene. J was trimmed by 6 bases and V by 7 bases; bases with no gene match: 7. The CDR3 contains 13 residues. CDR3 DNA: TGCAGCGCACGACTAGCGGGAGCCGGCGAGCAGTACTTC. Translating it yields CSARLAGAGEQYF.